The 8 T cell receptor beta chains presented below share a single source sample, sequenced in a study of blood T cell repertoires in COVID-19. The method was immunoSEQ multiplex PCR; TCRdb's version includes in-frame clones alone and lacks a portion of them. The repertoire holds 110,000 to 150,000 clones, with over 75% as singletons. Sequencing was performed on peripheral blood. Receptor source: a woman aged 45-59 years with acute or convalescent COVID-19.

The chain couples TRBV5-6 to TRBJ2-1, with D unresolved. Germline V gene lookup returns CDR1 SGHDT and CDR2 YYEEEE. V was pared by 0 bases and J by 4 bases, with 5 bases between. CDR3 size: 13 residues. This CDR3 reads CASSLGLYNEQFF. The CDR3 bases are TGTGCCAGCAGCTTGGGACTTTACAATGAGCAGTTCTTC.

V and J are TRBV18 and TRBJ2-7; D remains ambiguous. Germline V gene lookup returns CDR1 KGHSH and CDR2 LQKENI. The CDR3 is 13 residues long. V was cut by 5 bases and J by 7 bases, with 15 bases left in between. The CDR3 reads CASSADDPREQYF. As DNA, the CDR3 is TGTGCCAGCTCAGCAGACGATCCGAGGGAGCAGTACTTC.

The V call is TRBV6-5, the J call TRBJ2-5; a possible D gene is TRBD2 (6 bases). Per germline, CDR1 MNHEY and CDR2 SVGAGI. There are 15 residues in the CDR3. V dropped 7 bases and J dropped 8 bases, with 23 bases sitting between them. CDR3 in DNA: TGTGCCAGCATCCGGTCAGGTCGGGGGAAGAGAACCCAGTACTTC. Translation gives CASIRSGRGKRTQYF.

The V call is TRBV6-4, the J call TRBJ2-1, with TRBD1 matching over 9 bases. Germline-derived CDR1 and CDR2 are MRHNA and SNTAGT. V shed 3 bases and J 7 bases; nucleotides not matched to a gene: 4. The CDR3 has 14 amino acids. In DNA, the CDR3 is TGTGCCAGCAGTGATGGACAGGGGCTAAATGAGCAGTTCTTC. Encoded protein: CASSDGQGLNEQFF.

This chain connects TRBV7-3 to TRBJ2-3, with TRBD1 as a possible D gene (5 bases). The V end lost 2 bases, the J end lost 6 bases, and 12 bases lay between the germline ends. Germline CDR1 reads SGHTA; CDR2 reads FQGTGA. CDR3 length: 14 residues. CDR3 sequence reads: CASSLRTPGDTQYF. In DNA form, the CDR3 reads TGTGCCAGCAGCTTACGGACACCCGGGGATACGCAGTATTTT.

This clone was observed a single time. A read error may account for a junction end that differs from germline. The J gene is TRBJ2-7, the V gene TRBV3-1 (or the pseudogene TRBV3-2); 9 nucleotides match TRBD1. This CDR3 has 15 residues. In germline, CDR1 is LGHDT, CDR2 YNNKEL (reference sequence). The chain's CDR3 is CASTQGTGSSMEQYF. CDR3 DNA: TGTGCCAGCACCCAAGGGACAGGGAGTAGTATGGAGCAGTACTTC.

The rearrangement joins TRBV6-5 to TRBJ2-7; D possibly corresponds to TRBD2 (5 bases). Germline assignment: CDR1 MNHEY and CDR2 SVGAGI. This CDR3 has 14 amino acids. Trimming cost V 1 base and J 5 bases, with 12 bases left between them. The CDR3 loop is CASSYFGMRNEQYF. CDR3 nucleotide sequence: TGTGCCAGCAGTTACTTCGGGATGCGGAACGAGCAGTACTTC.

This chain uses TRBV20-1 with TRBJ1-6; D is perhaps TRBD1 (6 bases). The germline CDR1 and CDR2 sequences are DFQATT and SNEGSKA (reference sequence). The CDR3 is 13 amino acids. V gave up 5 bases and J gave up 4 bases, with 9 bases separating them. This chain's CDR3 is CSAGGQYNSPLHF. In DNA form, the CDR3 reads TGCAGTGCTGGTGGACAGTATAATTCACCCCTCCACTTT.